The source of this T cell receptor (beta chain) is a study of naive and memory T cell subsets (dated by TCRdb to 2015 to 2018). Study-wide context: Sorted naive and memory T cell subsets from peripheral blood were analyzed in the study using a UMI-based, open-source pipeline for TCR alpha and beta sequencing. RNA was DNase-treated and reverse transcribed with TCR constant-region primers, mostly using SuperScript III. IgG serology results and the functional CMV T cell responses were in complete agreement. The full study reports these points: After error correction, over 95% of naive TCR sequences appeared only once, giving much steeper abundance distributions than memory subsets. A few larger clonotypes were present in naive repertoires, especially CD8 naive repertoires, and these clonotypes were possibly memory cells re-expressing CD45RA. In both CD4 and CD8 cells, going from naive through CM, EM and EMRA, the Gini index went up while Shannon and inverse Simpson diversity went down. A clonotype was defined as a single alpha or beta chain sequence rather than as a paired alpha/beta receptor. TCR abundance followed a power law with an exponent that was different for naive and memory subsets but consistent across the three individuals. RNA-based TCR counts may be affected by expression changes linked to T cell activation and differentiation. No ground truth was available to validate the repertoire findings for the naive and memory subsets.

Separate amplification of TCR alpha and beta chain libraries was performed from the second PCR step onward. The CMV status of each donor was determined by measuring IFNgamma production from CD4+ T cells after fresh PBMCs had been stimulated overnight with CMV viral lysate. CD4 T cells were positively selected with Miltenyi beads, followed by positive selection of CD8 T cells from the CD4-negative fraction. After staining for CD3, CD4, CD8, CD45RA, CD27 and a live/dead dye, cells were sorted on a BD Aria II into four subsets based on CD45RA and CD27. Blood came from a few healthy volunteers, each fractionated into CD4 and CD8 T cells and then into four differentiation subsets. Around 130 ml of peripheral blood was taken from each donor, and PBMC were separated by density-gradient centrifugation on Ficoll-Paque PLUS. The sorted cells were lysed in RLT buffer, after which RNA was extracted using a Qiagen RNeasy kit and kept at -80 degrees C.

Details on this clonotype: Which antigen it targets is not known. Base qualities are not at hand, and no much larger clone is one base apart.

Including cysteine and phenylalanine, the CDR3 has 16 amino acids. Only CDR3 DNA remains: 48 bases, in frame from the first base. Trimming accounts for 5 bases at V and 4 bases at J, while the number of junction bases matched to no gene is 6. Via the germline V gene, CDR1 is MDHEN and CDR2 SYDVKM. The receptor library was made with UMI-ligation and nested PCR. To cover both TRBC1 and TRBC2, the beta constant-region primer consisted of an equimolar mix of two oligonucleotides. Four rounds of PCR, combining the SP2 primer with nested alpha and beta constant-region primers, were used to amplify the ligated cDNA. A single-stranded oligonucleotide bearing the SP2 primer plus a 12-nucleotide UMI was ligated onto the 3' end of the cDNA by T4 RNA ligase 1. The ligation reaction was kept at 16 degrees C for roughly 18-24 hours. PCR2 was typically performed as a SYBR Green qPCR and was stopped at a predetermined threshold so that over-amplification was prevented. Agencourt AMPure XP magnetic beads were used for all purifications after the first. Library amounts were measured by Qubit and library quality was assessed on a TapeStation, where the main peak was expected at around 650 bp. The pooled libraries were sequenced on an Illumina MiSeq using v2 2x251 paired-end kits, which usually yielded about 0.95-2 million reads per sample. Each sample's library went into the pool at 4 to 5 nM, and roughly 5-8% PhiX was added to help with cluster recognition. In the original analysis: FASTQ reads processed by Demultiplexor were assigned V and J genes by Decombinator through tag matching that tolerated a single base-pair mismatch. UMIs were used by Collapsinator to correct both sequencing errors and frequency errors arising from PCR heterogeneity. CDR3Translator translated TCRs and extracted CDR3s from the conserved cysteine to the FGXG phenylalanine, flagging non-productive sequences. Gini, Shannon entropy and inverse Simpson indices were computed after subsampling the repertoires to the same number of UMI-defined TCRs. Power-law fits to clonotype abundance distributions were performed by maximum likelihood within the linear range. When run on a single naive CD8 sample, MIGEC and the pipeline yielded similar UMI counts, similar unique TCR numbers and similar clonal distributions. One analysis removed from the naive repertoire any naive TCRs that were also present in any memory subset from the same donor. Repertoires were searched for about 7,000 CMV-associated CDR3 sequences compiled from VDJdb and a published dataset. Clones were called with MiXCR by TCRdb after fastp trimmed the public reads at Q25, and only in-frame beta chains were retained. Every distinct CDR3 protein forms one entry, paired with its most common genes and DNA. These V and J calls rely on TCRdb rather than the paper's analysis. Present in this sample are over 100,000 distinct CDR3 sequences, roughly 14% of which were seen just once. Together, the top ten hold around 2.8% of the sample.

The chain joins TRBV28 to TRBJ2-1, with 12 middle bases fitting TRBD2. Material for sequencing was naive CD8+ T cells from blood. The label giving this sample's cell subset or site can be read as: naive T cells, CD45RA high CD27+. The clonotype was recovered from a human donor in good health. The CDR3 sequence is CASSRETSGGYNEQFF. Read as DNA, the sequence is TGTGCCAGCAGTCGAGAGACTAGCGGGGGTTACAATGAGCAGTTCTTC.